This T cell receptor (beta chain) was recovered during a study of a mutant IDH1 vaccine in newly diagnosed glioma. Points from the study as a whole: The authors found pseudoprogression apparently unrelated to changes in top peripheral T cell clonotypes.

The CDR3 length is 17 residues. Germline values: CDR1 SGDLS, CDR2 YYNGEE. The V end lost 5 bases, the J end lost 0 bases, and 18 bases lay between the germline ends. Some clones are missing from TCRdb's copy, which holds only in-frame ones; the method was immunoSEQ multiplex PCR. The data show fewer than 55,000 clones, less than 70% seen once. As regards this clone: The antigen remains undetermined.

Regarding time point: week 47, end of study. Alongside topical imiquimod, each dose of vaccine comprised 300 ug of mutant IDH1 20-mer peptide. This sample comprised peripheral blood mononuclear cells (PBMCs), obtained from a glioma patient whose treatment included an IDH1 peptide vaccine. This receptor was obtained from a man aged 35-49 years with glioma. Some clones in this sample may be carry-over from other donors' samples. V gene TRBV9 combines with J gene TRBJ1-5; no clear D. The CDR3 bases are TGTGCCAGCAGTGTGCGACGGGGAGAATATAGCAATCAGCCCCAGCATTTT. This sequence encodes CASSVRRGEYSNQPQHF.